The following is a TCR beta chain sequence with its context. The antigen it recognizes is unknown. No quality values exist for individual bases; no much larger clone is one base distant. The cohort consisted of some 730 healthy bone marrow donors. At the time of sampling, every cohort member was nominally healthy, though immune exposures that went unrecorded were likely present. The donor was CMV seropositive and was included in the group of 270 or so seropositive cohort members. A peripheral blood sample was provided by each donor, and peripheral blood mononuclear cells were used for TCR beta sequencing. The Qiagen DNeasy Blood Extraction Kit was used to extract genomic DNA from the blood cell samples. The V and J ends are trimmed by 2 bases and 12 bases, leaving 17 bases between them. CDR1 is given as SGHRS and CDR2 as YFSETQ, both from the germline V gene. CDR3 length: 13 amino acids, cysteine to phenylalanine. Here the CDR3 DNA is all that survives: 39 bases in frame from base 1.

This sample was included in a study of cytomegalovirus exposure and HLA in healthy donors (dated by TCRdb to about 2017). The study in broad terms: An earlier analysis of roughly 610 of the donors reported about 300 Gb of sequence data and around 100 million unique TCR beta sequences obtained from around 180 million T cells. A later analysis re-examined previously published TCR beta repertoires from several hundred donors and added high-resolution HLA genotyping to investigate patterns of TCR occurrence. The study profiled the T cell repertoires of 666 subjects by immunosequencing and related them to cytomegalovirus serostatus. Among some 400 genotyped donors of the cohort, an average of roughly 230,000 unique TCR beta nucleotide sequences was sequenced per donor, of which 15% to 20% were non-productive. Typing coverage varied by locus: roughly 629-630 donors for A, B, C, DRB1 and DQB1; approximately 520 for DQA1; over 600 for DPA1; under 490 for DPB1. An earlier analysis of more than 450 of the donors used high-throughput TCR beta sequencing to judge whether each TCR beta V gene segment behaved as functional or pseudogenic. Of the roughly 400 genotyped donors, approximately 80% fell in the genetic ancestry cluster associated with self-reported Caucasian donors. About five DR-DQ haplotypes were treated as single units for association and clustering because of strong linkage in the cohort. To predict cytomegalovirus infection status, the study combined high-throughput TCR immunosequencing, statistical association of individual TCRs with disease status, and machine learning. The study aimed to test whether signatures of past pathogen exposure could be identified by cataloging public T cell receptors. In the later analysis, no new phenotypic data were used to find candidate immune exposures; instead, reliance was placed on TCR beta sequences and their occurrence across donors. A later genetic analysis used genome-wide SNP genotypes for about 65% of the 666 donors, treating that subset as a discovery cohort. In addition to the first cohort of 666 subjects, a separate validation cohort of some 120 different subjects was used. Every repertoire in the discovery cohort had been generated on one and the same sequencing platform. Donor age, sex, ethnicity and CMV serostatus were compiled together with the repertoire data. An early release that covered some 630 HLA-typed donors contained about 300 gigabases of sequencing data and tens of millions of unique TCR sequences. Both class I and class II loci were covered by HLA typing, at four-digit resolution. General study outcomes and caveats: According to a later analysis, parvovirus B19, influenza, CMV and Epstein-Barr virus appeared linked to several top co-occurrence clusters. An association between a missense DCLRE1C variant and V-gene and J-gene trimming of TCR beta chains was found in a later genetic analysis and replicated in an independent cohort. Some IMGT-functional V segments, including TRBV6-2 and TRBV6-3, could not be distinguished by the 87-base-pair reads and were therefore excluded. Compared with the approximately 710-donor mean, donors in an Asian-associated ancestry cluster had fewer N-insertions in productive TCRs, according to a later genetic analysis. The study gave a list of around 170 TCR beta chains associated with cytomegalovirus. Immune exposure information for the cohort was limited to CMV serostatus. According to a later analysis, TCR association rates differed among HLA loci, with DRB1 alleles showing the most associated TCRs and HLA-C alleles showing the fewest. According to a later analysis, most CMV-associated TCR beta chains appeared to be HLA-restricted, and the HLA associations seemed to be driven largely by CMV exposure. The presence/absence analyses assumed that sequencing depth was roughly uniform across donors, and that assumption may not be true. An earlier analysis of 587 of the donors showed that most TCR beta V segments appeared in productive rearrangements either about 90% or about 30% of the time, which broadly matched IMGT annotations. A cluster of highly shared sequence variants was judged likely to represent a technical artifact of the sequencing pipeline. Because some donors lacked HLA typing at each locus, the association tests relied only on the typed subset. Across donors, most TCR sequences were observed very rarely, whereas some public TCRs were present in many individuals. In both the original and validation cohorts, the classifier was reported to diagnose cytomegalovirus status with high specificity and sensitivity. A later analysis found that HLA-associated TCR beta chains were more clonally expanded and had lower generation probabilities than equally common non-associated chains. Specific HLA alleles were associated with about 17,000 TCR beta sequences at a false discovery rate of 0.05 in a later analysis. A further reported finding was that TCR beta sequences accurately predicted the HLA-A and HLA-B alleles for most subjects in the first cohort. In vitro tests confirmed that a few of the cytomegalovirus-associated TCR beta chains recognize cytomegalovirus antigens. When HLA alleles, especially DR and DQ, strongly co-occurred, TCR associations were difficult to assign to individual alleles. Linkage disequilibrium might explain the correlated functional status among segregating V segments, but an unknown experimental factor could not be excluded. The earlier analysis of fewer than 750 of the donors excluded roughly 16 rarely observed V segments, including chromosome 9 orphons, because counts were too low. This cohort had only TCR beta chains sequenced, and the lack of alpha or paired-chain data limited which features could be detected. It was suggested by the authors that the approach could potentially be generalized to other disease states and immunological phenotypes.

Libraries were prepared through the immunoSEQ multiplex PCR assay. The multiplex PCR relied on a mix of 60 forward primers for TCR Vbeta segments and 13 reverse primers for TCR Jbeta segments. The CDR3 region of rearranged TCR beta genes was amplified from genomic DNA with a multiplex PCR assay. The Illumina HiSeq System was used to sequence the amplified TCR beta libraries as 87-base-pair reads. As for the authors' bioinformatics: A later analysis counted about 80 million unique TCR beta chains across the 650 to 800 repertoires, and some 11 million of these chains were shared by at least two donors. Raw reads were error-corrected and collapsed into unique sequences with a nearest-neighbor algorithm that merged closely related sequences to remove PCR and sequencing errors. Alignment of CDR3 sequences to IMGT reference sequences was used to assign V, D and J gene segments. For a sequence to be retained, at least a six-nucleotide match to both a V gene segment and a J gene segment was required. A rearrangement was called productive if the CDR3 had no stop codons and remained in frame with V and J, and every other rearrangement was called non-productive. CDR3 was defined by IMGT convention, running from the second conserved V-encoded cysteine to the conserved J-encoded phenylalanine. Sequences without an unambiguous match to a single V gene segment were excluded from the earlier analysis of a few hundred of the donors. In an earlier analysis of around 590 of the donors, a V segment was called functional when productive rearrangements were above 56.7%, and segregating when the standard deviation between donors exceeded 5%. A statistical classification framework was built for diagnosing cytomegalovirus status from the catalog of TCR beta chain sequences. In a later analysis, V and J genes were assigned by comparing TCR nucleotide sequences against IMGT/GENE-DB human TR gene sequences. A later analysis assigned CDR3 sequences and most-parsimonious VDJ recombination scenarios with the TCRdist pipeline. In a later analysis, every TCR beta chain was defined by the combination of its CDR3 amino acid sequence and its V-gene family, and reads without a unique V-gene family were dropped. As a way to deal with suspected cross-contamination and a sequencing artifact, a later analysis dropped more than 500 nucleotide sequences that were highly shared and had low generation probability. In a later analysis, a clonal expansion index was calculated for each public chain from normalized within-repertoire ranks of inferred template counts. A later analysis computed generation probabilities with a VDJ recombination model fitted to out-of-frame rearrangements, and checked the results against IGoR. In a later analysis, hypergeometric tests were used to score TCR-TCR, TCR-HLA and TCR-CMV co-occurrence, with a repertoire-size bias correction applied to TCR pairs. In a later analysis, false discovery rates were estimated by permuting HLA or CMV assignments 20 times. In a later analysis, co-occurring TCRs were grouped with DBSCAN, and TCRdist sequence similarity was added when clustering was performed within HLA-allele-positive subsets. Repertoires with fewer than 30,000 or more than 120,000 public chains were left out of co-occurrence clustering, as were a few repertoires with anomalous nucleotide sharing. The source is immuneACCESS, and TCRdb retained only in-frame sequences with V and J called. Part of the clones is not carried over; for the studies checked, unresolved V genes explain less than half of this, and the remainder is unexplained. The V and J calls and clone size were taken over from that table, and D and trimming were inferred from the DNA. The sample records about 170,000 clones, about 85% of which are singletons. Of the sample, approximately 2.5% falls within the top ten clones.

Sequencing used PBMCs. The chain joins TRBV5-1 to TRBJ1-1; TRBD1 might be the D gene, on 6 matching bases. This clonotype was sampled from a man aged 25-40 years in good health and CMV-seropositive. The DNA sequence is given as TGCGCCAGCAGCTTCCGTCAGGGGAATATGCCTTTCTTT. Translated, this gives CASSFRQGNMPFF.